Shown below are 11 T cell receptor beta chains from a single sample sequenced in a study of cytomegalovirus exposure and HLA in healthy donors (dated by TCRdb to 2016 to 2017). To prepare the library, the immunoSEQ multiplex PCR assay was applied. The multiplex PCR relied on a mix of 60 forward primers for TCR Vbeta segments and 13 reverse primers for TCR Jbeta segments. This immuneACCESS table, as held by TCRdb, lists in-frame sequences with V and J called but not all clones. Of the missing ones, under half trace to an unresolved V gene in checked studies; the others have no known cause. This sample lists roughly 81,000 clones; 77% were detected once. Approximately 2% of the sample is in the top ten clones. The material sequenced was PBMCs. All receptors derive from a boy under 18 in good health and CMV-seronegative.

The rearrangement joins TRBV25-1 to TRBJ2-2; 7 bases are a match to TRBD1. Germline V CDR1 and CDR2: MGHDK, SYGVNS. V shed 3 bases and J 1 base; nucleotides not matched to a gene: 11. The CDR3 has 18 residues. CDR3 DNA sequence: TGTGCCAGCAGTGAGCTGGGACAGCTTGGCCGGAACACCGGGGAGCTGTTTTTT. Translation gives CASSELGQLGRNTGELFF.

Only a few counts were recorded for this clone. The rearrangement links TRBV6-5 to TRBJ1-3; the D gene is possibly TRBD1 (5 bases). The V gene lost 2 bases and the J gene lost 8 bases, with 16 bases spanning the gap. The germline V gene has CDR1 MNHEY and CDR2 SVGAGI. This CDR3 comprises 15 residues. The CDR3 DNA sequence: TGTGCCAGCAGTTACGCGGGGCGGGCCCGGGACACCATATATTTT. Encoded protein: CASSYAGRARDTIYF.

The CDR3 loop reads CASSFGRQGSQPQHF. The CDR3 DNA reads as TGTGCCAGCAGCTTCGGGCGACAGGGCTCGCAGCCCCAGCATTTT. This chain connects TRBV7-9 to TRBJ1-5; 7 bases agree with TRBD1. The CDR3 consists of 15 residues. From germline, CDR1 is SEHNR and CDR2 FQNEAQ (reference sequence). The ends lost 3 bases at V and 7 bases at J; junction bases unmatched: 9.

The chain joins TRBV5-1 to TRBJ2-7, with 13 bases fitting TRBD2. The CDR3 is 17 residues long. From germline, CDR1 is SGHRS and CDR2 YFSETQ. V lost 4 bases, J lost 3 bases, and 10 bases stayed unmatched. The CDR3 region has the DNA TGCGCCAGCAGCCAGGGACTAGCGGGACCCCAGTTCTACGAGCAGTACTTC. Its translation is CASSQGLAGPQFYEQYF.

This chain connects TRBV6-1 to TRBJ2-7; 9 bases match TRBD2. Looked up from germline, CDR1 is MNHNS and CDR2 is SASEGT. The CDR3 has 15 residues. Unmatched junction bases numbered 11, after V lost 7 bases and J lost 4 bases. Written as DNA, the CDR3 is TGTGCCAGCATGGCGGGGGGGGCAGGGGGTTACGAGCAGTACTTC. This gives the protein CASMAGGAGGYEQYF.

This clone was detected only a few times. V usage is TRBV13 and J usage is TRBJ2-7; 7 positions agree with TRBD2. This CDR3 has 15 amino acids. Germline CDR1 is PRHDT and CDR2 is FYEKMQ (reference sequence). Trimming cost V 1 base and J 4 bases; bases outside gene matches: 7. DNA of the CDR3: TGTGCCAGCAGCTTAGCCGGGCGGGGGATTTACGAGCAGTACTTC. The encoded protein is CASSLAGRGIYEQYF.

The chain employs TRBV25-1 and TRBJ1-1; possible D gene TRBD1, 5 bases. CDR1 is MGHDK, CDR2 SYGVNS, per germline. V was clipped by 4 bases and J by 0 bases, with 12 bases between them. The CDR3 totals 15 residues. The CDR3 sequence is CASSARGAMNTEAFF. DNA for the CDR3: TGTGCCAGCAGTGCCCGTGGGGCGATGAACACTGAAGCTTTCTTT.

The genes are TRBV7-2 and TRBJ1-6; TRBD1 matches at 7 bases. V was clipped by 5 bases and J by 10 bases; unmatched bases: 11. Germline V lookup: CDR1 SGHTA, CDR2 FQGNSA. The CDR3 sequence is 15 residues long. CDR3 region: CASSGDRDFGSPLHF. Here the CDR3 DNA reads TGTGCCAGCAGCGGAGACAGGGACTTTGGGTCACCCCTCCACTTT.

The rearrangement links TRBV7-2 to TRBJ1-1; D is possibly TRBD1 (6 bases). The V and J ends lost 3 bases and 1 base respectively, with 9 bases between them. The germline V gene has CDR1 SGHTA and CDR2 FQGNSA. This CDR3 is 14 amino acids long. CDR3 residues: CASSFGQSNTEAFF. CDR3 DNA sequence: TGTGCCAGCAGCTTTGGACAGTCGAACACTGAAGCTTTCTTT.

The chain joins TRBV19 to TRBJ2-1; 14 bases fit TRBD2. The CDR3 consists of 14 residues. The junction had 3 bases not matched to a gene; V was cut back by 7 bases and J by 7 bases. CDR1 is LNHDA, CDR2 SQIVND, per germline (reference sequence). CDR3 region: CASIGTSGRNEQFF. As DNA, the CDR3 is TGTGCCAGTATAGGGACTAGCGGGAGAAATGAGCAGTTCTTC.

This sequence joins TRBV27 and TRBJ1-2; TRBD1 is a possible D gene (6 bases). V dropped 6 bases and J dropped 6 bases, with 14 bases sitting between them. Germline CDR1 reads MNHEY; CDR2 reads SMNVEV (reference sequence). CDR3 length equals 13 residues. The CDR3 DNA sequence: TGTGCCAGCAGCCGCGGGGGCTTTAATGGCTACACCTTC. It translates to CASSRGGFNGYTF.